A single sample gave rise to the 30 T cell receptor beta chains below, sequenced in a study of T cell repertoires in cytomegalovirus infection. TCRdb passed the reads through MiXCR, listing each CDR3 protein once. This table holds about 310,000 distinct CDR3 sequences, roughly 25% found once. The antigens of these receptors remain unknown. The sequencing used cultured PBMCs, collected from culture after CMV antigen stimulation. Receptors originate from a human donor in good health (CMV status not recorded). Some clones in this sample may be carry-over from other donors' samples.

The V and J genes are TRBV6-2 or TRBV6-3 and TRBJ2-1; TRBD2 agrees at 8 bases. The CDR3 runs to 14 residues. The germline gives CDR1 MNHEY, CDR2 SVGEGT. J gave up 6 bases and V 5 bases, and 6 bases lay outside the gene matches. CDR3 sequence (DNA): TGTGCCAGCAGTGAGAGGACTAGCAGCAATGAGCAGTTCTTC. Encoded protein: CASSERTSSNEQFF.

This clonotype showed up just a few times. The chain recombines TRBV24-1 with TRBJ1-2; no clear D. CDR3 size: 11 residues. Trimming pared 7 bases from V and 5 bases from J, leaving 7 bases between. CDR1 and CDR2 from the germline V gene are KGHDR and SFDVKD. In DNA form, the CDR3 reads TGTGCCACCAGCGACCTTTATGGCTACACCTTC. Residues: CATSDLYGYTF.

This clonotype came up a few times. The CDR3 region is CAITGGWNTEAFF. In nucleotides, the CDR3 is TGTGCCATAACAGGGGGCTGGAACACTGAAGCTTTCTTT. The rearrangement links TRBV7-1 to TRBJ1-1, with 9 bases lining up with TRBD1. TRBV7-1 is marked as an open reading frame, function uncertain. With 10 bases clipped from V and 1 base from J, the junction kept 4 bases outside the gene matches. The CDR3 is 13 amino acids.

This clonotype was observed a handful of times. The chain is built from TRBV6-5 and TRBJ2-1; D may correspond to TRBD1 or TRBD2 (7 bases each). V was pared by 6 bases and J by 8 bases, with 20 bases between. Germline V gene sequence: CDR1 MNHEY, CDR2 SVGAGI. This CDR3 region has 15 residues. The CDR3 DNA reads as TGTGCCAGCAGATCGACAGGGAGGGCACTAGATGAGCAGTTCTTC. It specifies CASRSTGRALDEQFF.

The chain is built from TRBV2 and TRBJ1-2; D call uncertain. Trimming cost V 3 bases and J 7 bases, with 15 bases left between them. There are 14 residues in the CDR3. Per the germline V gene, CDR1 is SNHLY and CDR2 is FYNNEI. The DNA of the CDR3 is TGTGCCAGCAGTGATTCGGGAAGGGTTGCTGGCTACACCTTC. Protein product: CASSDSGRVAGYTF.

This clonotype occurred many times. This sequence joins TRBV11-3 and TRBJ2-5; 9 bases map to TRBD1. With 5 bases clipped from V and 5 bases from J, the junction kept 6 bases outside the gene matches. This CDR3 spans 14 amino acids. CDR1 is SGHNT, CDR2 YENEEA, per germline. The CDR3 nucleotides are TGTGCCAGCAGCCAGGACAGGGGCCGGGAGACCCAGTACTTC. Its protein is CASSQDRGRETQYF.

V and J are TRBV24-1 and TRBJ1-5; D gene ambiguous. This CDR3 is 14 amino acids long. Germline values: CDR1 KGHDR, CDR2 SFDVKD. Trimming removed 5 bases from V and 0 bases from J, with 7 bases in between. CDR3 residues: CATSGGNSNQPQHF. In DNA form, the CDR3 reads TGTGCCACCAGTGGAGGGAATAGCAATCAGCCCCAGCATTTT.

As for this clonotype: Just one base apart from a much larger clone, this may be a read error. V gene TRBV7-2 combines with J gene TRBJ1-4, with D hard to call. CDR1 SGHTA and CDR2 FQGNSA come from the germline V gene. This CDR3 region has 14 residues. CDR3 bases: TGTGCCAGCAGCCCAGACACTGTGGGTGAAAAACTGCTTTTT. Protein: CASSPDTVGEKLLF. The full variable domain, with the rest looked up from reference TRBV7-2 and TRBJ1-4, is GAGVSQSPSNKVTEKGKDVELRCDPISGHTALYWYRQSLGQGLEFLIYFQGNSAPDKSGLPSDRFSAERTGGSVSTLTIQRTQQEDSAVYLCASSPDTVGEKLLFGSGTQLSVL.

The V and J genes are TRBV20-1 and TRBJ2-7; either TRBD1 or TRBD2 may supply D (5 bases each). V was pared by 7 bases and J by 3 bases, with 16 bases between. Germline V gene data show CDR1 as DFQATT and CDR2 as SNEGSKA (reference sequence). The CDR3 spans 13 residues. CDR3 DNA sequence: TGCAGTGGTTCTGGGACGATTTACTACGAGCAGTACTTC. Translation: CSGSGTIYYEQYF.

This clonotype was observed a handful of times. The chain uses TRBV20-1 and TRBJ2-1, with 8 bases lining up with TRBD1. Germline V CDR1 and CDR2: DFQATT, SNEGSKA (reference sequence). This CDR3 is 12 amino acids long. The ends lost 5 bases at V and 6 bases at J; junction bases unmatched: 3. The CDR3 DNA reads TGCAGTGCTCAAGGACAGGGCAATGAGCAGTTCTTC. Translated: CSAQGQGNEQFF.

This clonotype was observed at least ten times. This chain connects TRBV7-2 to TRBJ2-2; D perhaps matches TRBD2 (5 bases). This CDR3 has 14 residues. Germline CDR1 is SGHTA and CDR2 is FQGNSA. Trimming took 10 bases from V and 7 from J, leaving 19 bases between them. For the CDR3, the DNA is TGTGCCACCAGACTTTTACTCGAGGGCGGGGAGCTGTTTTTT. Its protein product is CATRLLLEGGELFF.

This clonotype has ten or more counts. V usage is TRBV7-9 and J usage is TRBJ2-3; 11 nucleotides agree with TRBD1. V lost 5 bases, J lost 6 bases, and 7 bases stayed unmatched. The germline V gene has CDR1 SEHNR and CDR2 FQNEAQ (reference sequence). This CDR3 has 15 amino acids. The CDR3 loop is CASSPGTGGIDTQYF. The CDR3 DNA reads TGTGCCAGCAGCCCAGGGACAGGGGGTATCGATACGCAGTATTTT.

This clonotype came up a few times. The J gene is TRBJ2-7, the V gene TRBV6-1; D is unresolved. CDR1 and CDR2 from the germline V gene are MNHNS and SASEGT. The CDR3 is made up of 14 amino acids. Trimming left V 1 base short and J 12 bases short, with 19 bases between. In nucleotides, the CDR3 is TGTGCCAGCAGTGAAGTTGGCGGTTCCCTACGGTGGTACGTC. Residues: CASSEVGGSLRWYV.

A few counts support this clonotype. The rearrangement links TRBV7-9 to TRBJ2-5; 8 bases match TRBD2. The V gene end was trimmed by 4 bases and the J gene end by 7 bases; junction bases not matched to a gene: 17. CDR1 and CDR2 (germline): SEHNR, FQNEAQ (reference sequence). The CDR3 is 17 residues long. CDR3 residues: CASSWSLAGRSNTTQYF. The CDR3 DNA is TGTGCCAGCAGCTGGAGCCTAGCGGGCCGGTCAAATACGACCCAGTACTTC.

The gene calls are TRBV27 and TRBJ2-4, with 7 nucleotides matching TRBD1. Germline V gene sequence: CDR1 MNHEY, CDR2 SMNVEV (reference sequence). The CDR3 has 13 amino acids. With 7 bases clipped from V and 1 base from J, the junction kept 1 base outside the gene matches. The CDR3 region is CASKTGAKNIQYF. The CDR3 coding sequence is TGTGCCAGCAAGACAGGGGCCAAAAACATTCAGTACTTC.

At least ten counts were recorded for this clonotype. The CDR3 sequence is CASSPAGGRRGSYNEQFF. CDR3 sequence (DNA): TGTGCCAGCAGTCCTGCGGGCGGGAGGCGGGGGTCCTACAATGAGCAGTTCTTC. This chain connects TRBV12-3 or TRBV12-4 to TRBJ2-1; 8 bases are a match to TRBD2. V gave up 5 bases and J gave up 1 base; unmatched junction bases: 13. The CDR3 is made up of 18 amino acids.

As to this clonotype: One junction end does not reproduce the germline sequence, and a read error may be involved. The chain employs TRBV7-2 and TRBJ2-7; the D call may be TRBD1 or TRBD2 (6 bases each). The CDR3 has 12 residues. Germline V gene data show CDR1 as SGHTA and CDR2 as FQGNSA. CDR3 in DNA: TGTGCCAGCAGCTTGGCGGGACAACACGTTACTTTC. This translates into CASSLAGQHVTF.

As DNA, the CDR3 is TGTGCCAGTAGTATAGACGGGAGCCAAGAGACCCAGTACTTC. It encodes CASSIDGSQETQYF. The V call is TRBV19, the J call TRBJ2-5, with D possibly matching TRBD2 (6 bases). Trimming took off 0 bases at V and 1 base at J, with 6 bases between the two ends. There are 14 residues in the CDR3. Germline-derived CDR1 and CDR2 are LNHDA and SQIVND (reference sequence).

This clonotype was picked up many times. The genes are TRBV7-2 and TRBJ2-4, with D perhaps given as TRBD1 or TRBD2 (5 bases each). The CDR3 consists of 15 residues. Germline CDR1 reads SGHTA; CDR2 reads FQGNSA. Trimming took off 2 bases at V and 7 bases at J, with 15 bases between the two ends. DNA for the CDR3: TGTGCCAGCAGCTTAACCCAGACAGTAGCGAACATTCAGTACTTC. As protein: CASSLTQTVANIQYF.

The chain couples TRBV6-6 to TRBJ2-2, with a possible D match to TRBD2 (6 bases). The ends were cut back, 5 bases at V and 5 bases at J, with 18 bases in the middle. Germline V gene sequence: CDR1 MNHNY, CDR2 SVGAGI (reference sequence). The CDR3 is 16 amino acids. This CDR3 reads CASSAYGGMITGELFF. CDR3 sequence (DNA): TGTGCCAGCAGTGCCTATGGGGGGATGATTACCGGGGAGCTGTTTTTT.

The rearrangement uses TRBV6-1 and TRBJ2-7, with D unclear. CDR3 length: 13 amino acids. CDR1 and CDR2 (germline): MNHNS, SASEGT. V was pared by 4 bases and J by 1 base, with 8 bases between. CDR3 in amino acids: CASSAGRSYEQYV. The CDR3 DNA sequence: TGTGCCAGCAGTGCAGGCCGATCCTACGAGCAGTACGTC.

The genes are TRBV6-1 and TRBJ2-7, with D unresolved. This CDR3 has 13 residues. Germline V lookup: CDR1 MNHNS, CDR2 SASEGT. V was cut by 5 bases and J by 3 bases, with 11 bases left in between. CDR3 bases: TGTGCCAGCAGTCTGGGTCCATTCTACGAGCAGTACGTC. Residues: CASSLGPFYEQYV.

The CDR3 bases are TGTGCCAGCAGACTCAACAGGGATGCCTACGAGCAGTACTTC. It yields the protein CASRLNRDAYEQYF. The V and J genes are TRBV28 and TRBJ2-7, with a tentative D call TRBD1 (6 bases). Germline loops: CDR1 MDHEN, CDR2 SYDVKM. Trimming took off 6 bases at V and 2 bases at J, with 14 bases between the two ends. The CDR3 has 14 amino acids.

A few counts support this clonotype. The chain's CDR3 is CASSVGLADTDTQYF. The CDR3 DNA follows: TGTGCCAGCAGTGTGGGACTAGCGGACACAGATACGCAGTATTTT. The chain recombines TRBV12-3 or TRBV12-4 with TRBJ2-3; 11 bases map to TRBD2. This CDR3 is built from 15 residues. The J segment lost 2 bases and the V segment lost 5 bases, leaving 3 bases of the junction unmatched.

This chain joins TRBV6-6 and TRBJ1-6; no clear D. The CDR3 length is 14 residues. Germline V lookup: CDR1 MNHNY, CDR2 SVGAGI (reference sequence). V was trimmed by 6 bases and J by 8 bases, leaving 14 bases between them. As DNA, the CDR3 is TGTGCCAGCAGGACGGACGTACCCTATTCACCCCTCCACTTT. It is translated as CASRTDVPYSPLHF.

This clonotype occurred a few times. The rearrangement uses TRBV7-9 and TRBJ2-7; either TRBD1 or TRBD2 may fit D (5 bases each). The germline V gene has CDR1 SEHNR and CDR2 FQNEAQ (reference sequence). V gave up 5 bases and J gave up 0 bases, with 20 bases separating them. The CDR3 has 17 amino acids. CDR3 protein: CASSTTREGPFSYEQYV. CDR3 bases: TGTGCCAGCAGCACGACCCGTGAGGGGCCGTTCTCCTACGAGCAGTACGTC.

This clonotype was seen ten or more times. The chain combines TRBV7-2 with TRBJ2-3; 9 nucleotides match TRBD2. This CDR3 region has 16 residues. Per the germline V gene, CDR1 is SGHTA and CDR2 is FQGNSA. The trim removed 0 bases at V and 2 bases at J, leaving 3 bases unmatched. In DNA, the CDR3 is TGTGCCAGCAGCTTAGCGCTAGCGGGACCCACAGATACGCAGTATTTT. Protein: CASSLALAGPTDTQYF.

This clonotype was detected a few times. This chain links TRBV5-1 with TRBJ1-1; D is uncertain. CDR3 length: 15 residues. V lost 1 base and J lost 0, with 10 bases in between. CDR1 is SGHRS and CDR2 is YFSETQ in the germline V gene. The CDR3 reads CASSLSSHMNTEAFF. The CDR3 nucleotides are TGCGCCAGCAGCTTGTCGAGCCATATGAACACTGAAGCTTTCTTT.

This clonotype was counted only a few times. The V and J genes are TRBV5-1 and TRBJ1-2; D is ambiguous. The germline V gene has CDR1 SGHRS and CDR2 YFSETQ. V lost 0 bases to trimming and J lost 3 bases, with 9 bases between them. The CDR3 totals 14 residues. CDR3 amino acids: CASSLAGQDYGYTF. CDR3 nucleotides: TGCGCCAGCAGCTTGGCCGGGCAAGACTATGGCTACACCTTC.

This clonotype was observed a handful of times. The chain uses TRBV4-3 and TRBJ1-1, with D tentatively TRBD1 (5 bases). Germline loops: CDR1 LGHNA, CDR2 YSLEER. The V end was cut by 2 bases, the J end by 0 bases, with 28 bases between. The CDR3 has 21 amino acids. CDR3 nucleotide sequence: TGCGCCAGCAGCCAAAGTTGGGGGGGGGGTCTGGCAGGGAATCTGAACACTGAAGCTTTCTTT. Its protein is CASSQSWGGGLAGNLNTEAFF.